This T cell receptor (beta chain) was captured in a study of OX40 agonist ivuxolimab in advanced cancers. Study context: About 40% of patients had received prior checkpoint inhibitor therapy. Partial responses were seen in three patients, one with hepatocellular carcinoma and two with cutaneous melanoma. Study findings and constraints: Among patients with partial responses at 0.1-3.0 mg/kg, clonal expansion was among the lowest.

The CDR3 runs 13 residues. V was clipped by 4 bases and J by 7 bases; unmatched bases: 7. Germline V lookup: CDR1 SGHNT, CDR2 YENEEA. The sampling schedule covered blood at baseline, cycle 4 day 1, and cycle 7 day 1. For this clone: Its antigen is unknown.

Libraries were prepared by immunoSEQ multiplex PCR; TCRdb keeps only in-frame clonotypes and omits some of them. The sample lists nearly 80,000 clones, 91% occurring once. This receptor was taken from an adult with an advanced solid tumor such as melanoma, head and neck, liver or kidney cancer. Sequencing was performed on CD4+ or CD8+ T cells sorted from blood, taken in a trial of the OX40 agonist ivuxolimab. The chain joins TRBV11-3 to TRBJ2-7; TRBD1 aligns across 7 bases. CDR3 nucleotides: TGTGCCAGCAGCTACACCGCGGACAGGGAGCAGTACTTC. Amino acids: CASSYTADREQYF. Looking up the rest from reference TRBV11-3 and TRBJ2-7 gives the full variable domain: EAGVVQSPRYKIIEKKQPVAFWCNPISGHNTLYWYLQNLGQGPELLIRYENEEAVDDSQLPKDRFSAERLKGVDSTLKIQPAELGDSAVYLCASSYTADREQYFGPGTRLTVT.